These 6 T cell receptor beta chains were sequenced from one sample in a study of blood T cell repertoires in COVID-19. TCRdb's copy holds only in-frame clones and misses some; the assay was immunoSEQ multiplex PCR. Seen here are about 48,000 clones, under 90% observed once, and the top ten hold less than 6.5%. Material for sequencing was peripheral blood. These receptors all stem from a woman aged 55-70 years with acute or convalescent COVID-19.

CDR3 bases: TGTGCCAGCAGCAACCGGGACAGGGGATCTGAAGCTTTCTTT. Encoded protein: CASSNRDRGSEAFF. The rearrangement uses TRBV9 and TRBJ1-1, with 10 bases lining up with TRBD1. There are 14 residues in the CDR3. V dropped 4 bases and J dropped 6; count of bases not matched to a gene: 6. Germline V gene lookup returns CDR1 SGDLS and CDR2 YYNGEE.

This clone showed up just once. The chain recombines TRBV9 with TRBJ1-2, with TRBD1 as a possible D gene (6 bases). The germline CDR1 and CDR2 sequences are SGDLS and YYNGEE. There are 17 residues in the CDR3. Trimming removed 3 bases at V and 0 bases at J, with 18 bases between. This CDR3 reads CASSDPIGGAANYGYTF. The CDR3 DNA sequence: TGTGCCAGCAGCGACCCAATTGGGGGCGCAGCTAACTATGGCTACACCTTC.

V gene TRBV5-4 combines with J gene TRBJ2-7; 12 bases line up with TRBD1. The junction had 16 bases not matched to a gene; V was cut back by 5 bases and J by 7 bases. The germline gives CDR1 SGHNT, CDR2 YYREEE (reference sequence). This CDR3 comprises 17 residues. The CDR3 bases are TGTGCCAGCAGTAAACCCAAACCGGGACAGGGGGCGGAGGAGCAGTACTTC. Its protein product is CASSKPKPGQGAEEQYF. The full variable domain, in which reference TRBV5-4 and TRBJ2-7 provide the parts outside the CDR3, is ETGVTQSPTHLIKTRGQQVTLRCSSQSGHNTVSWYQQALGQGPQFIFQYYREEENGRGNFPPRFSGLQFPNYSSELNVNALELDDSALYLCASSKPKPGQGAEEQYFGPGTRLTVT.

CDR3 bases: TGCGCCAGCAGCTGGAGTGGTATAGCTAATGAAAAACTGTTTTTT. Its translation: CASSWSGIANEKLFF. The rearrangement uses TRBV5-1 and TRBJ1-4, with D unresolved. This CDR3 is built from 15 residues. The V end lost 3 bases, the J end lost 3 bases, and 12 bases lay between the germline ends. Germline V CDR1 and CDR2: SGHRS, YFSETQ.

The V and J genes are TRBV2 and TRBJ2-7; TRBD2 might be the D (6 bases). Trimming shortened V by 4 bases and J by 6 bases, and 13 bases separated the two germline ends. The germline CDR1 and CDR2 sequences are SNHLY and FYNNEI. The CDR3 is made up of 13 amino acids. CDR3 protein: CASSVNGRGEQYF. The CDR3 DNA reads TGTGCCAGCAGTGTGAACGGGCGGGGCGAGCAGTACTTC.

A single count supports this clone. This chain uses TRBV12-3 or TRBV12-4 with TRBJ1-1; possible D gene TRBD1, 5 bases. The CDR3 runs to 13 residues. V was cut by 5 bases and J by 9 bases, with 16 bases left in between. The CDR3 nucleotides are TGTGCCAGCAGTACCCGGGACTCCCCTCAAGCTTTCTTT. Its translation is CASSTRDSPQAFF.